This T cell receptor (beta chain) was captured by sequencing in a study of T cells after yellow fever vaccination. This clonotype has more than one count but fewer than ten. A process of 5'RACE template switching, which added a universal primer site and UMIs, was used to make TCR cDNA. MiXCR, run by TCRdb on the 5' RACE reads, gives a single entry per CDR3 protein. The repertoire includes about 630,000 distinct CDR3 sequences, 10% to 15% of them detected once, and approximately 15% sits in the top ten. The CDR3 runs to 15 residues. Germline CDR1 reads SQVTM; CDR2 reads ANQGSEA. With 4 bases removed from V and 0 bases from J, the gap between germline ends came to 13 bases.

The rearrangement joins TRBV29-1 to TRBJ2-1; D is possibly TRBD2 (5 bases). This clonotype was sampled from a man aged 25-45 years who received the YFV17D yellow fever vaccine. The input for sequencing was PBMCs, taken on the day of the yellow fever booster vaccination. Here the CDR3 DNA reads TGCAGCGTTGTTGGCGGGCCTAGCTCCTACAATGAGCAGTTCTTC. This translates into CSVVGGPSSYNEQFF.